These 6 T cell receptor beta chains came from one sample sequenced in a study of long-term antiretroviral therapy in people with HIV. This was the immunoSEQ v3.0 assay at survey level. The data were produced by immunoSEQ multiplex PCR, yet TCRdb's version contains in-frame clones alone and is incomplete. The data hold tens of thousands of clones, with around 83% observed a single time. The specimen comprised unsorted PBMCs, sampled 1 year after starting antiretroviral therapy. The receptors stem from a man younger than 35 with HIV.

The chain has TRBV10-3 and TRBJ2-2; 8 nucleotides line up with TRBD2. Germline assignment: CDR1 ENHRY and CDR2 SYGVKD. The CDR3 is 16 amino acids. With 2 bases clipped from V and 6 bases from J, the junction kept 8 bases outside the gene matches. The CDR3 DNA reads TGTGCCATCAGTGAGGAGGGACTAGGTCGCGCCGGGGAGCTGTTTTTT. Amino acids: CAISEEGLGRAGELFF.

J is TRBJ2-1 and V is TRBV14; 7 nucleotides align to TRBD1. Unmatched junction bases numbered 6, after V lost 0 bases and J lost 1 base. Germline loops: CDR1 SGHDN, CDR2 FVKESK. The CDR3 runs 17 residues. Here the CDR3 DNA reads TGTGCCAGCAGCCAAGAAGGACAGGATCTTTCCTACAATGAGCAGTTCTTC. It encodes CASSQEGQDLSYNEQFF. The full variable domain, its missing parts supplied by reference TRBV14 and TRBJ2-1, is EAGVTQFPSHSVIEKGQTVTLRCDPISGHDNLYWYRRVMGKEIKFLLHFVKESKQDESGMPNNRFLAERTGGTYSTLKVQPAELEDSGVYFCASSQEGQDLSYNEQFFGPGTRLTVL.

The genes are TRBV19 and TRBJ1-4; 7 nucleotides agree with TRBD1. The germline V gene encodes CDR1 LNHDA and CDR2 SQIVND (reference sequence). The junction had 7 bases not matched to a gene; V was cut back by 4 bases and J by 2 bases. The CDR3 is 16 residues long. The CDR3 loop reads CASSTTGEGTNEKLFF. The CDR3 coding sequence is TGTGCCAGTAGTACCACAGGGGAGGGGACTAATGAAAAACTGTTTTTT.

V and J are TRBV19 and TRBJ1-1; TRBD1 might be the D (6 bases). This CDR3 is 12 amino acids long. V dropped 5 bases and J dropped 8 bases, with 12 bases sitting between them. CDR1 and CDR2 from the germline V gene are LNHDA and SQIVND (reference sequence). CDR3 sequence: CASSHKGGEAFF. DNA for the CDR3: TGTGCCAGTAGTCACAAGGGGGGCGAAGCTTTCTTT.

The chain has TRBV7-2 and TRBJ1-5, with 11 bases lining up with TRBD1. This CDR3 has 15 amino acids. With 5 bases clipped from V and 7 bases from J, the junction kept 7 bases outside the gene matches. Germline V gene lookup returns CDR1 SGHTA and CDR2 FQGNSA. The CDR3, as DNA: TGTGCCAGCAGCCAAGGACAGGGGGCATCGCAGCCCCAGCATTTT. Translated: CASSQGQGASQPQHF.

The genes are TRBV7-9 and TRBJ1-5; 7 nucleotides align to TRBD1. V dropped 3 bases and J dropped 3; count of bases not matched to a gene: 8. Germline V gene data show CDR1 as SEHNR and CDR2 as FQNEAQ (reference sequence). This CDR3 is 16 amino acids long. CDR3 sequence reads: CASSFSNRGSNQPQHF. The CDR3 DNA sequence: TGTGCCAGCAGCTTTTCAAACAGGGGTTCCAATCAGCCCCAGCATTTT.